This record looks at one T cell receptor beta chain sequence and its context. Ten or more counts support this clonotype. Its antigen target is currently unknown. No base quality values were provided; no much bigger clone lies one nucleotide off. The trim is 7 bases for V and 3 bases for J, with a gap of 7 bases between the germline ends. CDR1 MNHEY and CDR2 SVGAGI were looked up in the germline V gene. CDR3 length: 13 amino acids, cysteine to phenylalanine. Only the CDR3 DNA is retained, 39 bases long and in frame from the first base. This entry is derived from a study of early T cells in non-severe SARS-CoV-2 infection (dated by TCRdb to about 2021). At the level of the whole study: TCR sequencing used bulk RNA from unsorted whole blood, so alpha and beta chains could not be paired.

Libraries were prepared through 5' RACE. Instrument on record: NextSeq 500. The TCR library protocol attached unique molecular identifiers to individual cDNA molecules to correct for sequencing error and PCR bias. Both TCR alpha and beta chains were sequenced, and tight co-correlation was observed between alpha and beta sequence abundances in each sample. Concerning the study's data processing: V gene, J gene and CDR3 annotation of TCR sequences was performed with Decombinator V4. Expanded TCRs were defined as changing significantly between any two time points under a Poisson model with p below 0.0001. Abundances of TCRs were expressed as counts per million after normalisation to the total number of TCRs sequenced in each sample. MAIT TCRs were defined by TRAV1-2 paired with TRAJ12, TRAJ20 or TRAJ33, and iNKT TCRs by TRAV10 paired with TRAJ18. VDJdb, accessed on 1 November 2021, was searched for TCRs annotated for CMV, EBV and SARS-CoV-2, and TCRs annotated for more than one antigen were excluded. Clones were called with MiXCR by TCRdb after fastp trimmed the public reads at Q25, and only in-frame beta chains were retained. Rows merge per CDR3 protein into single entries with the most common DNA and genes. It is TCRdb's table, rather than the study itself, that gives the V and J calls and clone size. The table for this sample lists tens of thousands of distinct CDR3 sequences; approximately 9.9% of them were counted only once. Approximately 13% of the sample lies in the top ten.

Results and caveats for the whole study, not just this receptor: Matching against VDJdb was skewed toward anti-spike CD8 responses, likely underestimated virus-specific expansions, and missed private and CD4 specificities.

Set within a cohort of healthcare workers in London, UK, this nested case-control study involved weekly PCR testing of nasopharyngeal swabs along with blood sampling. Healthcare workers were recruited between 23 and 31 March 2020, during the week of the UK lockdown, and were followed weekly for up to about 15 weeks. This clonotype originated in an adult who was a healthcare worker with PCR-confirmed SARS-CoV-2 infection or an uninfected control (not recorded which). Specimen: whole blood. The rearrangement joined TRBV6-5 to TRBJ2-6; the D gene remains uncertain. The CDR3 sequence is CASTRGGANVLTF. The DNA sequence follows: TGTGCCAGCACCCGAGGTGGGGCCAACGTCCTGACTTTC.